The entry that follows covers one TCR beta chain sequence. Approximately 9.6 milliliters of peripheral blood were drawn from each donor into EDTA-treated tubes. The entry originates in a study of blood T cells in healthy people across ages. V shed 3 bases and J shed 2 bases, with 15 bases lying between them. The CDR3 contains 15 residues. Looked up from germline, CDR1 is SGHRS and CDR2 is YFSETQ. Next came a second PCR, run for about 6 to 11 cycles, which used a sample-barcoded 5' primer along with a J-beta primer mix. TCRdb analysed the 5' RACE reads with MiXCR anew, one entry per CDR3 protein. The sample yields over 700,000 distinct CDR3 sequences, approximately 25% seen once. The sample was also linked to a second study, of T cells of mothers and their children. That work adds: Across the analysis, no persistent microchimeric T cell clones were detected.

What was sequenced was blood. This clonotype was obtained from a boy under 18 in good health. The V call is TRBV5-1, the J call TRBJ2-7; a weak D match, TRBD1 (6 bases). The CDR3 region is CASSSRQDQPYEQYF. DNA for the CDR3: TGCGCCAGCAGCTCCCGACAGGACCAGCCCTACGAGCAGTACTTC.